Below, one TCR beta chain is given with its context. This sample was taken from a study of blood T cell repertoires in COVID-19. Trimming took 2 bases from V and 4 from J, leaving 8 bases between them. The CDR3 loop spans 13 amino acids. Germline values: CDR1 MNHNS, CDR2 SASEGT. Sequenced by immunoSEQ multiplex PCR; TCRdb stores in-frame clones only, minus some. In the table there are about 210,000 clones, about 89% of which are singletons. The receptor was isolated from a woman aged 40 to 50 with acute or convalescent COVID-19. This sequence joins TRBV6-1 and TRBJ1-1; D is possibly TRBD1 (6 bases). What was sequenced was peripheral blood. In DNA form, the CDR3 reads TGTGCCAGCAGTGAACAAGGGGGCACTGAAGCTTTCTTT. Protein sequence: CASSEQGGTEAFF.